This is a list of T cell receptor beta chains from one sample in a study of blood T cell repertoires in COVID-19. The table came from immunoSEQ multiplex PCR; TCRdb's copy has only in-frame clones and leaves some out. The sample carries about 180,000 clones, 88% recorded once. Material for sequencing was PBMCs or T cells enriched from blood (not recorded which). The receptors shown here come from a woman aged 18-35 years who had recovered from COVID-19. Both conserved end residues are part of each CDR3. The order of the fields is J gene, D gene, clone size, V gene, CDR3 protein, CDR3 DNA. The D gene is left open where the match is weak. Only some rows state a clone size, as once, few, many or a class for expanded clones.

>TRBJ2-1|TRBD2|NA|TRBV28
CASNPGLARTEQFF
TGTGCCAGTAACCCGGGACTAGCGCGTACTGAGCAGTTCTTC
>TRBJ2-5|NA|once|TRBV7-8
CASSWGLDFSETQYF
TGTGCCAGCAGCTGGGGACTGGATTTCTCAGAGACCCAGTACTTC
>TRBJ2-3|TRBD2|NA|TRBV24-1
CATDALAGATDTQYF
TGTGCCACCGATGCACTAGCGGGGGCCACAGATACGCAGTATTTT
>TRBJ1-1|NA|NA|TRBV5-4
CASSSPGAGPNTEAFF
TGTGCCAGCAGCTCCCCGGGAGCGGGGCCGAACACTGAAGCTTTCTTT
>TRBJ2-3|TRBD1|once|TRBV6-5
CASSSGQGLTDTQYF
TGTGCCAGCAGTTCAGGACAGGGACTCACAGATACGCAGTATTTT
>TRBJ2-7|NA|NA|TRBV19
CASSTGSLTGQPEQYF
TGTGCCAGTAGTACCGGGTCACTGACAGGCCAACCCGAGCAGTACTTC
>TRBJ2-3|NA|NA|TRBV2
CASHAASPYTDTQYF
TGTGCCAGCCATGCGGCTAGCCCATACACAGATACGCAGTATTTT
>TRBJ1-5|NA|NA|TRBV12-3/TRBV12-4
CASSSNAEPQHF
TGTGCCAGCAGCTCCAACGCGGAGCCCCAGCATTTT
>TRBJ2-1|TRBD2|NA|TRBV24-1
CATSDLGTSLSRNEQFF
TGTGCCACCAGTGATTTAGGGACTAGTTTATCTAGGAATGAGCAGTTCTTC
>TRBJ2-1|TRBD2|once|TRBV5-1
CASSYRTSGIVDEQFF
TGCGCCAGCAGCTATCGGACTAGCGGGATAGTCGATGAGCAGTTCTTC
>TRBJ2-3|NA|NA|TRBV7-8
CASRSRGQRSTDTQYF
TGTGCCAGCAGGTCACGAGGACAGCGAAGCACAGATACGCAGTATTTT
>TRBJ1-6|TRBD1|NA|TRBV27
CASSSGQGAFSPLHF
TGTGCCAGCAGTTCGGGACAGGGGGCCTTTTCACCCCTCCACTTT
>TRBJ2-3|NA|NA|TRBV7-2
CASSLVSDSSTDTQYF
TGTGCCAGCAGCTTAGTTTCAGATTCAAGCACAGATACGCAGTATTTT
>TRBJ1-1|NA|NA|TRBV28
CASSLVPATGAFF
TGTGCCAGCAGTTTGGTGCCTGCCACGGGTGCTTTCTTT
>TRBJ1-1|NA|NA|TRBV6-1
CASSGVPRSGRSRGTEAFF
TGTGCCAGCAGTGGAGTACCCCGTAGTGGTCGGAGCAGAGGAACTGAAGCTTTCTTT
>TRBJ2-1|NA|NA|TRBV7-2
CASSLRRVQDNEQFF
TGTGCCAGCTCCTTACGCAGGGTTCAGGACAATGAGCAGTTCTTC
>TRBJ1-1|NA|few|TRBV27
CASSETVDTEAFF
TGTGCCAGCAGCGAAACGGTCGACACTGAAGCTTTCTTT
>TRBJ1-1|NA|NA|TRBV28
CASIGGGGMDTEAFF
TGTGCCAGCATTGGGGGGGGAGGTATGGACACTGAAGCTTTCTTT
>TRBJ1-5|TRBD1|NA|TRBV19
CASSFPTGAAGINQPQHF
TGTGCCAGTAGTTTCCCTACAGGGGCGGCAGGAATTAATCAGCCCCAGCATTTT
>TRBJ1-5|NA|NA|TRBV28
CASSADRSHYRGQPQHF
TGTGCCAGCAGTGCCGACAGGTCCCATTATCGGGGACAGCCCCAGCATTTT
>TRBJ2-1|NA|NA|TRBV19
CASSMAKNNEQFF
TGTGCCAGTAGTATGGCCAAGAACAATGAGCAGTTCTTC
>TRBJ2-7|NA|NA|TRBV19
CASSIGLAVYEQYF
TGTGCCAGTAGTATCGGGCTAGCAGTGTACGAGCAGTACTTC
>TRBJ1-2|TRBD1|NA|TRBV6-5
CATRDSATSYGYTF
TGTGCCACCCGGGACAGCGCCACAAGCTATGGCTACACCTTC
>TRBJ2-7|TRBD1|NA|TRBV10-1
CAIRQGPTSYEQYF
TGCGCCATCCGACAGGGCCCGACTTCCTACGAGCAGTACTTC
>TRBJ2-2|NA|NA|TRBV14
CASSPLGANTGELFF
TGTGCCAGCAGCCCCCTGGGAGCGAACACCGGGGAGCTGTTTTTT
>TRBJ1-1|NA|NA|TRBV5-5
CASSSAPPGVNTEAFF
TGTGCCAGCAGCTCGGCCCCACCAGGGGTGAACACTGAAGCTTTCTTT
>TRBJ2-1|NA|NA|TRBV13
CASSRFWSGLSYNEQFF
TGTGCCAGCAGTCGCTTCTGGTCGGGACTCTCCTACAATGAGCAGTTCTTC
>TRBJ2-5|TRBD2|NA|TRBV5-4
CASTPFGGAETQYF
TGTGCCAGCACCCCATTCGGGGGGGCGGAGACCCAGTACTTC
>TRBJ2-2|TRBD2|few|TRBV7-9
CASSSGGTGELFF
TGTGCCAGCAGCTCGGGGGGAACCGGGGAGCTGTTTTTT
>TRBJ1-5|TRBD1|NA|TRBV19
CASSDLDRLRTAPQHF
TGTGCCAGTAGTGACTTGGACAGGCTCAGGACAGCGCCCCAGCATTTT
>TRBJ2-7|NA|NA|TRBV5-6
CASSLGVGEQYF
TGTGCCAGCAGCTTGGGAGTTGGCGAGCAGTACTTC
>TRBJ1-2|TRBD1|NA|TRBV5-1
CASSLQGDGYTF
TGCGCCAGCAGCCTCCAGGGGGATGGCTACACCTTC
>TRBJ1-2|NA|NA|TRBV11-2
CASSLGRAPYGYTF
TGTGCCAGCAGCTTAGGCAGGGCGCCCTATGGCTACACCTTC
>TRBJ1-5|NA|NA|TRBV5-6
CASSLTGIRGQPQHF
TGTGCCAGCAGCTTGACAGGGATTAGGGGTCAGCCCCAGCATTTT
>TRBJ1-5|TRBD1|many|TRBV30
CAWTSGTGNQPQHF
TGTGCCTGGACCTCCGGGACAGGGAATCAGCCCCAGCATTTT
>TRBJ1-5|NA|many|TRBV2
CASTTGYREPQHF
TGTGCCAGCACAACAGGGTACCGAGAGCCCCAGCATTTT
>TRBJ2-2|NA|NA|TRBV5-1
CASSFTGAGELFF
TGCGCCAGCAGCTTCACAGGAGCCGGGGAGCTGTTTTTT
>TRBJ2-7|NA|NA|TRBV3-1/TRBV3-2
CASSQGTASSYEQYF
TGTGCCAGCAGCCAAGGGACAGCCAGCTCCTACGAGCAGTACTTC
>TRBJ2-1|NA|NA|TRBV5-1
CASSSTVSSYNEQFF
TGCGCCAGCAGCTCGACAGTCAGCTCCTACAATGAGCAGTTCTTC
>TRBJ2-3|NA|NA|TRBV9
CASSVGGGPLTDTQYF
TGTGCCAGCAGCGTAGGTGGTGGGCCCCTCACAGATACGCAGTATTTT
>TRBJ2-7|TRBD1|NA|TRBV7-9
CASINTGGSSYEQYF
TGTGCCAGCATCAATACAGGGGGAAGCTCCTACGAGCAGTACTTC
>TRBJ1-2|TRBD1|NA|TRBV29-1
CSVEEGQGASGYTF
TGCAGCGTTGAAGAAGGACAGGGGGCATCTGGCTACACCTTC
>TRBJ1-3|TRBD1|NA|TRBV29-1
CSVEDSRDSGNTIYF
TGCAGCGTTGAAGACAGCCGGGACAGCGGAAACACCATATATTTT
>TRBJ1-2|NA|NA|TRBV7-2
CASSFLVLTGNNYGYTF
TGTGCCAGCAGCTTTCTCGTCCTAACGGGGAATAACTATGGCTACACCTTC
>TRBJ2-7|TRBD1|NA|TRBV2
CASTGTGYPYEQYF
TGTGCAAGCACCGGGACAGGGTATCCCTACGAGCAGTACTTC
>TRBJ2-7|NA|NA|TRBV28
CASSPPTESSYEQYF
TGTGCCAGCAGCCCCCCGACGGAGAGCTCCTACGAGCAGTACTTC
>TRBJ1-1|NA|NA|TRBV5-1
CASSFGGDTEAFF
TGCGCCAGCAGCTTCGGGGGGGACACTGAAGCTTTCTTT
>TRBJ1-1|NA|NA|TRBV5-5
CASSVTGTGRNTEAFF
TGTGCCAGCAGCGTAACAGGGACGGGTCGGAACACTGAAGCTTTCTTT